A selection of T cell receptor beta chains follows, all from one sample in a study of blood T cell repertoires in COVID-19. Measured with immunoSEQ multiplex PCR; TCRdb has only the in-frame clones, and not every one. This sample has just over 150,000 clones; just under 95% occur once, and the top ten carry 3.5% to 5%. The sample was peripheral blood. Every receptor here comes from a woman in her fifties or sixties with acute or convalescent COVID-19. The CDR3 runs from the conserved cysteine through the conserved F or W. The D gene is left open where the match is weak.

cdr3_aa	d_call	v_call	j_call	cdr3_length
CASSIVLAGGNNEQFF	TRBD2	TRBV19	TRBJ2-1	16
CAWSVQTLDQPQHF	NA	TRBV30	TRBJ1-5	14
CATSPTVVQDTQYF	NA	TRBV15	TRBJ2-3	14
CATMYVPGNSNQPQHF	NA	TRBV28	TRBJ1-5	16
CASHSSSGTELFF	NA	TRBV19	TRBJ2-2	13
CASSSTGAEGNSPLHF	TRBD1	TRBV28	TRBJ1-6	16
CASSETDLYGYTF	NA	TRBV9	TRBJ1-2	13
CASGLDRSADNEQFF	NA	TRBV12-5	TRBJ2-1	15
CASSVPGTGLGNYGYTF	TRBD1	TRBV5-4	TRBJ1-2	17
CAISPGGGMETQYF	TRBD2	TRBV10-3	TRBJ2-5	14
CASSPRQGSDTQYF	TRBD1	TRBV7-9	TRBJ2-3	14
CASSQDLGSYNEQFF	NA	TRBV4-1	TRBJ2-1	15
CASIYGQGSSCRACNQPQHF	TRBD1	TRBV28	TRBJ1-5	20
CAWKDNLYNSPLHF	NA	TRBV30	TRBJ1-6	14
CASSYSGQFPQHF	NA	TRBV6-5	TRBJ1-5	13
CASSLASGRNEQFF	NA	TRBV5-1	TRBJ2-1	14
CASSDKSPREQYF	NA	TRBV10-1	TRBJ2-7	13
CASSIGVGTEAFF	NA	TRBV19	TRBJ1-1	13
CASSQVPGLAAADNEQFF	TRBD2	TRBV3-1/TRBV3-2	TRBJ2-1	18
CASRNTDRVNEKLFF	TRBD1	TRBV23-1	TRBJ1-4	15
CAYTRGSTDTQYF	TRBD2	TRBV6-5	TRBJ2-3	13
CASSQILRGGQADTQYF	TRBD2	TRBV3-1/TRBV3-2	TRBJ2-3	17
CASSPGQGTDTQYF	TRBD1	TRBV5-5	TRBJ2-3	14
CACDRAPYTF	TRBD1	TRBV30	TRBJ1-2	10
CASSYRDRGGSPLHF	TRBD1	TRBV3-1/TRBV3-2	TRBJ1-6	15
CASSGGQGVNEKLFF	TRBD1	TRBV7-2	TRBJ1-4	15
CASSPEASGGASLTGELFF	TRBD2	TRBV18	TRBJ2-2	19
CASRERATNEKLFF	NA	TRBV2	TRBJ1-4	14
CASSPGSPGGRYEQYF	NA	TRBV18	TRBJ2-7	16
CASSLAGTGYGYTF	TRBD1	TRBV11-2	TRBJ1-2	14
CASSAGTGALNTEAFF	TRBD1	TRBV5-1	TRBJ1-1	16
CASSEYGVETQYF	NA	TRBV25-1	TRBJ2-5	13
CASTRDGNAGNTIYF	NA	TRBV19	TRBJ1-3	15
CASSYLGLGQAGVTGQETQYF	TRBD1	TRBV19	TRBJ2-5	21
CASRMPGTGTDEQFF	TRBD1	TRBV27	TRBJ2-1	15
CASSRDSLGWETQYF	NA	TRBV11-1	TRBJ2-5	15
CSAGGKPQHF	NA	TRBV20-1	TRBJ1-5	10
CASSLGQGARAFF	TRBD1	TRBV27	TRBJ1-1	13
CASSLIGVDTEAFF	NA	TRBV7-9	TRBJ1-1	14
CASSLARAGLSNEQFF	TRBD2	TRBV7-2	TRBJ2-1	16
CASSNSFLSRNQPQHF	NA	TRBV21-1	TRBJ1-5	16
CASSATGTSGSTDTQYF	TRBD2	TRBV5-4	TRBJ2-3	17
CASSFGQGNQPQHF	TRBD1	TRBV6-5	TRBJ1-5	14
CASSQDSSYEQYF	NA	TRBV4-3	TRBJ2-7	13
CASSADSLATNEKLFF	NA	TRBV28	TRBJ1-4	16
CASSMGQTNEKLFF	NA	TRBV19	TRBJ1-4	14
CASSAPQGGYGYTF	TRBD1	TRBV7-2	TRBJ1-2	14
CASSQTGPDGEKLFF	TRBD1	TRBV6-5	TRBJ1-4	15
CAISLGQDGTEAFF	TRBD1	TRBV10-3	TRBJ1-1	14
CASTPQGEVNTEAFF	NA	TRBV6-2/TRBV6-3	TRBJ1-1	15
CSVPSGGHTEAFF	NA	TRBV29-1	TRBJ1-1	13
CASSPSGGPYNEQFF	TRBD2	TRBV6-2/TRBV6-3	TRBJ2-1	15
CAWSGDRGRNQPQHF	TRBD1	TRBV30	TRBJ1-5	15
CASSDNRGYEQYF	TRBD1	TRBV2	TRBJ2-7	13
CSASIGGTVDNQPQHF	NA	TRBV20-1	TRBJ1-5	16